This T cell receptor (beta chain) is from a study of CD8+ T cells in alopecia areata. The wider study: At a dose of 5 to 10 mg twice daily, oral tofacitinib was given to treated patients.

This clone was seen a handful of times. The germline V gene has CDR1 GTSNPN and CDR2 SVGIG (reference sequence). CDR3 length: 15 residues. Trimming cost V 4 bases and J 2 bases; bases outside gene matches: 9. Extracted RNA was reverse transcribed, and the resulting cDNA served as sequencing template. The data were produced by immunoSEQ multiplex PCR, yet TCRdb's version contains in-frame clones alone and is incomplete. The sample includes roughly 190,000 clones, 50% to 60% of them seen just once. Treatment described: oral pan-JAK inhibitor, 5-10 mg twice daily. Sequenced material: CD4+ T cells sorted from blood, taken at week 4, from a patient treated with tofacitinib. The J gene is TRBJ2-7, the V gene TRBV30; 9 positions agree with TRBD2. This TCR was recovered from a human donor with alopecia areata. The CDR3 bases are TGTGCCTGGAACTCCGGGACTAGCTTTCCCTACGAGCAGTACTTC. Translating it yields CAWNSGTSFPYEQYF.